The entry below describes one TCR beta chain. Antigen unknown. Tissue processing of the graft released intraepithelial and lamina propria lymphocytes from it. The method was immunoSEQ multiplex PCR; TCRdb's version includes in-frame clones alone and lacks a portion of them. The sample carries around 35,000 clones, about 90% recorded once. The CDR3 length is 13 residues. Trimming took off 4 bases at V and 1 base at J, with 10 bases between the two ends. Germline loops: CDR1 SQVTM, CDR2 ANQGSEA. This sample stems from a study of graft-versus-host responses after intestinal transplantation. Looking at the study overall: Multivisceral, liver-intestinal, or isolated intestinal transplants were received by the recipients. Notes on the study in general: Present in recipient marrow, GvH clones included some that appeared first in ileum or blood. High graft-versus-host to host-versus-graft clonal ratios were seen in allografts of patients with graft-donor T cell macrochimerism. With peak circulating GvH clone levels came an association with early post-transplant HvG declines.

The sequence came from a human patient who received an intestinal transplant, so some T cells may come from the graft donor. The gene calls are TRBV29-1 and TRBJ1-1; no definite D call. Sequencing used ileum tissue, obtained about 28 weeks after intestinal transplant. Here the CDR3 reads CSVVRPGNTEAFF. DNA of the CDR3: TGCAGCGTTGTGAGGCCGGGGAACACTGAAGCTTTCTTT. Drawing the rest from reference TRBV29-1 and TRBJ1-1, the complete variable domain is SAVISQKPSRDICQRGTSLTIQCQVDSQVTMMFWYRQQPGQSLTLIATANQGSEATYESGFVIDKFPISRPNLTFSTLTVSNMSPEDSSIYLCSVVRPGNTEAFFGQGTRLTVV.